These 26 T cell receptor beta chains were all obtained from the same sample, sequenced in a study of cytomegalovirus exposure and HLA in healthy donors. A multiplex PCR was run with 60 Vbeta primers and 13 Jbeta primers. Method: immunoSEQ multiplex PCR; TCRdb's copy keeps in-frame clones and lacks some. The sample shows about 94,000 clones, around 84% of them seen only once. The sample comprised PBMCs. These receptors were obtained from a human donor in good health.

This chain joins TRBV19 and TRBJ2-5; D unresolved. V dropped 1 base and J dropped 7 bases, with 7 bases sitting between them. The CDR3 length is 12 residues. Germline V gene data show CDR1 as LNHDA and CDR2 as SQIVND (reference sequence). The CDR3 DNA follows: TGTGCCAGTAGTATAGTACCGGGGACCCAGTACTTC. The encoded protein is CASSIVPGTQYF.

The chain is built from TRBV19 and TRBJ2-1; D uncertain. V dropped 7 bases and J dropped 0 bases, with 7 bases sitting between them. Per the germline V gene, CDR1 is LNHDA and CDR2 is SQIVND (reference sequence). This CDR3 comprises 13 residues. CDR3 in amino acids: CASTRSSYNEQFF. CDR3 coding DNA: TGTGCCAGTACGAGGAGCTCCTACAATGAGCAGTTCTTC.

The CDR3 region has the DNA TGTGCCAGCAGCCCTGGGGCTGGGGGGGTGATGGGCGAGCAGTACTTC. As protein: CASSPGAGGVMGEQYF. The chain carries TRBV7-2 and TRBJ2-7; TRBD2 agrees at 7 bases. The CDR3 runs 16 residues. V lost 5 bases to trimming and J lost 6 bases; unmatched junction nucleotides: 16. CDR1 and CDR2 from the germline V gene are SGHTA and FQGNSA.

The gene calls are TRBV5-1 and TRBJ2-5; 10 nucleotides line up with TRBD1. This CDR3 spans 14 amino acids. CDR1 SGHRS and CDR2 YFSETQ come from the germline V gene. Germline trimming cut 3 bases from V and 3 bases from J; bases unmatched to any gene: 2. The CDR3 reads CASSSGQGKETQYF. CDR3 DNA sequence: TGCGCCAGCAGCTCGGGACAGGGGAAAGAGACCCAGTACTTC.

The chain carries TRBV19 and TRBJ2-1; 12 nucleotides match TRBD2. Germline-derived CDR1 and CDR2 are LNHDA and SQIVND (reference sequence). With V trimmed by 5 bases and J by 5 bases, 7 bases remained unmatched. CDR3 length: 16 residues. CDR3: CASSGTLAGGNNEQFF. The DNA for the CDR3 is TGTGCCAGTAGTGGGACCCTAGCGGGGGGGAACAATGAGCAGTTCTTC.

This sequence joins TRBV19 and TRBJ2-7; 8 positions agree with TRBD2. After removal of 5 bases from V and 0 bases from J, the junction contained 9 bases not matched to a gene. The CDR3 loop spans 16 amino acids. Germline assignment: CDR1 LNHDA and CDR2 SQIVND (reference sequence). CDR3 sequence (DNA): TGTGCCAGTAGTGTATCTAGCGGGCCTGCCTCCTACGAGCAGTACTTC. This encodes CASSVSSGPASYEQYF.

The rearrangement uses TRBV19 and TRBJ2-2; TRBD1 aligns across 10 bases. The germline CDR1 and CDR2 sequences are LNHDA and SQIVND (reference sequence). CDR3 length: 15 amino acids. The V and J ends lost 1 base and 9 bases, in that order; junction bases with no gene match: 5. CDR3 sequence (DNA): TGTGCCAGTAGTATAGCCGGGACAGGGGCATGGGAGCTGTTTTTT. Translating it yields CASSIAGTGAWELFF. The full variable domain, completed using reference TRBV19 and TRBJ2-2, is DGGITQSPKYLFRKEGQNVTLSCEQNLNHDAMYWYRQDPGQGLRLIYYSQIVNDFQKGDIAEGYSVSREKKESFPLTVTSAQKNPTAFYLCASSIAGTGAWELFFGEGSRLTVL.

The chain has TRBV6-4 and TRBJ2-7, with 7 positions matching TRBD1. Trimming cost V 5 bases and J 5 bases; bases outside gene matches: 12. CDR1 and CDR2 from the germline V gene are MRHNA and SNTAGT. This CDR3 is built from 15 residues. CDR3 nucleotide sequence: TGTGCCAGCAGTCAGGGGGACAGTGCTCCCCACGAGCAGTACTTC. It encodes CASSQGDSAPHEQYF.

J is TRBJ2-7 and V is TRBV5-8, with a possible D match to TRBD2 (7 bases). The CDR3 is 14 residues long. V was trimmed by 4 bases and J by 6 bases, leaving 17 bases between them. Germline-derived CDR1 and CDR2 are SGHTS and YDEGEE. CDR3 DNA: TGTGCCAGCAGCGCAATGGGGGGGCTTAGCGAGCAGTACTTC. Protein product: CASSAMGGLSEQYF.

This clone was observed many times. The rearrangement joins TRBV6-1 to TRBJ2-3; 9 bases agree with TRBD2. This CDR3 is 15 amino acids long. Germline-derived CDR1 and CDR2 are MNHNS and SASEGT. The V gene end was trimmed by 1 base and the J gene end by 4 bases; junction bases not matched to a gene: 3. CDR3 nucleotide sequence: TGTGCCAGCAGTGAAGGGGCTAGCGGGGCAGATACGCAGTATTTT. It translates to CASSEGASGADTQYF.

This sequence joins TRBV7-2 and TRBJ2-7, with D unclear. Germline CDR1 SGHTA, CDR2 FQGNSA. The V end was cut by 1 base, the J end by 2 bases, with 9 bases between. The CDR3 runs 14 residues. CDR3 in DNA: TGTGCCAGCAGCTTAGTTGTAGCCGCCTACGAGCAGTACTTC. Residues: CASSLVVAAYEQYF.

This chain connects TRBV14 to TRBJ2-3; 7 positions match TRBD2. The CDR3 length is 15 residues. V gave up 2 bases and J gave up 6 bases; unmatched junction bases: 8. Germline V gives CDR1 SGHDN, CDR2 FVKESK. CDR3 nucleotide sequence: TGTGCCAGCAGCCAATGGGCGGGGGTACCTGATACGCAGTATTTT. It specifies CASSQWAGVPDTQYF.

This clone was counted once. This chain joins TRBV6-1 and TRBJ2-7, with 8 bases aligning to TRBD1. This CDR3 spans 17 amino acids. After removal of 3 bases from V and 2 bases from J, the junction contained 12 bases not matched to a gene. Germline V gives CDR1 MNHNS, CDR2 SASEGT. The CDR3 loop is CASSDYQRTGLAYEQYF. Written as DNA, the CDR3 is TGTGCCAGCAGTGACTACCAGAGGACAGGGTTAGCCTACGAGCAGTACTTC.

This rearrangement joins TRBV7-9 to TRBJ2-5, with D perhaps TRBD1 (7 bases). Between the trimmed V and J ends, which lost 5 bases and 5 bases, there was a span of 12 bases. CDR3 size: 13 residues. The germline V gene has CDR1 SEHNR and CDR2 FQNEAQ (reference sequence). The CDR3 region is CASSPTGRETQYF. The CDR3 region has the DNA TGTGCCAGCAGCCCGACAGGGAGGGAGACCCAGTACTTC.

CDR3 residues: CASSPAGGPGDTQYF. The DNA of the CDR3 is TGTGCCAGCTCACCGGCGGGAGGGCCTGGGGATACGCAGTATTTT. This chain links TRBV18 with TRBJ2-3, with 9 positions matching TRBD2. The CDR3 has 15 residues. V lost 3 bases, J lost 6 bases, and 7 bases stayed unmatched. The germline V gene encodes CDR1 KGHSH and CDR2 LQKENI.

The rearrangement links TRBV6-6 to TRBJ2-5, with 8 bases matching TRBD2. The germline V gene has CDR1 MNHNY and CDR2 SVGAGI (reference sequence). The CDR3 runs 15 residues. J was trimmed by 4 bases and V by 0 bases; bases with no gene match: 4. CDR3 coding DNA: TGTGCCAGCAGTTACTCGAGCCTAGCGGGAGAGACCCAGTACTTC. Amino acids: CASSYSSLAGETQYF.

The rearrangement uses TRBV29-1 and TRBJ2-5; 8 bases line up with TRBD2. Germline CDR1 SQVTM, CDR2 ANQGSEA. The CDR3 extends over 15 amino acids. The junction had 8 bases not matched to a gene; V was cut back by 4 bases and J by 1 base. The DNA of the CDR3 is TGCAGCGTTGGCCGGGGGGGCAGCCTCCAAGAGACCCAGTACTTC. Its protein product is CSVGRGGSLQETQYF.

This clone occurred once. The chain has TRBV27 and TRBJ1-1; TRBD1 is a possible D gene (6 bases). V was shortened by 6 bases and J by 0 bases, with 11 bases between the two germline ends. The germline CDR1 and CDR2 sequences are MNHEY and SMNVEV (reference sequence). The CDR3 loop spans 14 amino acids. CDR3 loop: CASSFQGLNTEAFF. Here the CDR3 DNA reads TGTGCCAGCAGCTTTCAGGGGTTGAACACTGAAGCTTTCTTT.

In this sample, this clone turned up a few times. The chain joins TRBV5-4 to TRBJ2-2; D perhaps matches TRBD2 (7 bases). V lost 6 bases to trimming and J lost 7 bases, with 13 bases between them. Germline-derived CDR1 and CDR2 are SGHNT and YYREEE (reference sequence). The CDR3 has 13 amino acids. Written as DNA, the CDR3 is TGTGCCAGCACCCGAAGGGGGGGCGGGGAGCTGTTTTTT. It translates to CASTRRGGGELFF.

This clone was found a few times. The V call is TRBV18, the J call TRBJ1-4, with D possibly matching TRBD1 (5 bases). Trimming took off 1 base at V and 8 bases at J, with 8 bases between the two ends. Germline loops: CDR1 KGHSH, CDR2 LQKENI. The CDR3 loop spans 13 amino acids. The CDR3 bases are TGTGCCAGCTCACCACTTCCAGGGGAAAAACTGTTTTTT. Translated: CASSPLPGEKLFF. The variable domain in full, with the rest retrieved from reference TRBV18 and TRBJ1-4, is NAGVMQNPRHLVRRRGQEARLRCSPMKGHSHVYWYRQLPEEGLKFMVYLQKENIIDESGMPKERFSAEFPKEGPSILRIQQVVRGDSAAYFCASSPLPGEKLFFGSGTQLSVL.

The rearrangement joins TRBV10-2 to TRBJ2-7; no reliable D call. The CDR3 runs 14 residues. The germline V and J ends were trimmed by 8 bases and 0 bases, with 14 bases remaining between them. Per germline, CDR1 WSHSY and CDR2 SAAADI. The CDR3 spells CASSPQETSYEQYF. The CDR3 DNA reads TGCGCCAGCTCGCCCCAGGAAACCTCCTACGAGCAGTACTTC.

This clone was recorded once. This chain links TRBV5-1 with TRBJ2-1, with TRBD2 matching over 10 bases. The CDR3 is 15 amino acids. J gave up 5 bases and V 4 bases, and 6 bases lay outside the gene matches. Germline V gene lookup returns CDR1 SGHRS and CDR2 YFSETQ. CDR3 bases: TGCGCCAGCAGCGACGGGACTAGCGAGAACAATGAGCAGTTCTTC. It codes for CASSDGTSENNEQFF. The variable domain in full, with the rest retrieved from reference TRBV5-1 and TRBJ2-1, is KAGVTQTPRYLIKTRGQQVTLSCSPISGHRSVSWYQQTPGQGLQFLFEYFSETQRNKGNFPGRFSGRQFSNSRSEMNVSTLELGDSALYLCASSDGTSENNEQFFGPGTRLTVL.

This chain joins TRBV29-1 and TRBJ1-2; perhaps TRBD1 as D (5 bases). Germline CDR1 and CDR2: SQVTM and ANQGSEA. The V and J ends lost 4 bases and 8 bases respectively, with 17 bases between them. The CDR3 consists of 13 residues. CDR3 nucleotide sequence: TGCAGCGTTGGGGCCGCCCAGGGAGGAGGCTACACCTTC. Residues: CSVGAAQGGGYTF.

This clone has a handful of counts. This chain uses TRBV5-6 with TRBJ1-5; 7 bases line up with TRBD1. CDR3 length equals 17 residues. CDR1 and CDR2 from the germline V gene are SGHDT and YYEEEE. After removal of 4 bases from V and 6 bases from J, the junction contained 16 bases not matched to a gene. This CDR3 is CASSRQGQNPRSQPQHF. DNA for the CDR3: TGTGCCAGCAGCCGACAGGGTCAAAACCCTAGGAGTCAGCCCCAGCATTTT.

The chain joins TRBV20-1 to TRBJ2-7; D is ambiguous. Germline values: CDR1 DFQATT, CDR2 SNEGSKA (reference sequence). This CDR3 contains 11 residues. V dropped 3 bases and J dropped 4 bases, with 7 bases sitting between them. The CDR3 loop reads CSASFSYEQYF. In nucleotides, the CDR3 is TGCAGTGCTAGTTTCTCTTACGAGCAGTACTTC.

The chain couples TRBV19 to TRBJ1-2; D remains ambiguous. The V and J ends lost 0 bases and 4 bases respectively, with 9 bases between them. Germline loops: CDR1 LNHDA, CDR2 SQIVND (reference sequence). This CDR3 comprises 14 residues. CDR3 protein: CASSIERQSYGYTF. The CDR3, as DNA: TGTGCCAGTAGTATAGAGCGGCAGTCCTATGGCTACACCTTC.